A selection of T cell receptor beta chains follows, all from one sample in a study of vaccination and CD4 T cells after COVID-19. Via MiXCR, TCRdb re-called the PCR reads, giving one row per CDR3 protein. Of about 11,000 distinct CDR3 sequences listed, roughly half are singletons. Antigen specificity for these receptors is unknown. Sequenced material: CD4+ T cells from blood, cultured in vitro. Receptor source: a human donor who had recovered from COVID-19. Each CDR3 is given with its conserved first and last residue. D genes are given only for firm matches. The size entry is marked missing in some rows and otherwise reads once, few, many or a size class.

J gene,clone size,D gene,V gene,CDR3 DNA,CDR3 protein
TRBJ2-7,-,TRBD1,TRBV5-1,TGCGCCAGCAGCCCCGGGACAGACTATTGCTACGAGCAGTACTTC,CASSPGTDYCYEQYF
TRBJ1-1,-,TRBD1,TRBV6-1,TGTGCCAGCATTCGGACAGGGGTGTTTTTTAACACTGAAGCTTTCTTT,CASIRTGVFFNTEAFF
TRBJ2-3,-,TRBD2,TRBV18,TGTGCCAGCTCACCGGGACTAGCGCCGAGCACAGATACGCAGTATTTT,CASSPGLAPSTDTQYF
TRBJ2-7,-,-,TRBV7-8,TGTGCCAGCAGCTTAGTTTTAGGCAGACAGCGTCTCTACGAGCAGTACTTC,CASSLVLGRQRLYEQYF
TRBJ2-3,few,TRBD2,TRBV20-1,TGCAGTGCTCCACCGGGACTAGGCACAGATACGCAGTATTTT,CSAPPGLGTDTQYF
TRBJ1-5,-,-,TRBV27,TGTGCCAGCAGTTCACGGTATAGCAATCAGCCCCAGCATTTT,CASSSRYSNQPQHF
TRBJ2-5,few,TRBD1,TRBV5-1,TGCGCCAGCGCCAACCCGACAGGGTACGCGGAGACCCAGTACTTC,CASANPTGYAETQYF
TRBJ1-2,-,TRBD1,TRBV7-9,TGTGCCAGCAGCCTGACAGGGGCTGTCCCTGGCTACACCTTC,CASSLTGAVPGYTF
TRBJ2-2,few,TRBD1,TRBV6-5,TGTGCCAGCAGTTACAACAGGGGAGACACCGGGGAGCTGTTTTTT,CASSYNRGDTGELFF
TRBJ1-2,-,TRBD1,TRBV28,TGTGCCAGCAGTTCGTCCGGGACAGGGGACTATGGCTACACCTTC,CASSSSGTGDYGYTF
TRBJ1-5,-,-,TRBV20-1,TGCAGTGCTACCCGGGAGCAGGGGAGTAGTCAGCCCCAGCATTTT,CSATREQGSSQPQHF
TRBJ2-6,-,TRBD1,TRBV2,TGTGCCAGCGGGACAGGGGCCACTGGGGCCAACGTCCTGACTTTC,CASGTGATGANVLTF
TRBJ2-7,few,-,TRBV2,TGTGCCAGCTTGAGAGACCTTGACTACGAGCAGTACTTC,CASLRDLDYEQYF
TRBJ2-1,-,-,TRBV7-9,TGTGCCAGCAGAGCCTCGGGGGGCCCTGAGCAGTTCTTC,CASRASGGPEQFF
TRBJ2-7,once,TRBD2,TRBV7-2,TGTGCCAGCAGCTTATTCTCTAGCGGGACCTCCTACGAGCAGTACTTC,CASSLFSSGTSYEQYF
TRBJ2-5,-,-,TRBV7-3,TGTGCCAGCAGCCCTAGCGTTCAAGAGACCCAGTACTTC,CASSPSVQETQYF
TRBJ2-3,-,-,TRBV20-1,TGCAGTGCTAGAGAACCCCCGCTAAATACGCAGTATTTT,CSAREPPLNTQYF
TRBJ2-6,-,-,TRBV6-1,TGTGCCAGCACAAGCTCTGGGGCCAACGTCCTGACTTTC,CASTSSGANVLTF
TRBJ1-1,few,-,TRBV20-1,TGCAGTGCTAGTTGGGGGGGGAACACTGAAGCTTTCTTT,CSASWGGNTEAFF
TRBJ2-3,-,-,TRBV19,TGTGCCAGTAGTATGTTGGTCACAGATACGCAGTATTTT,CASSMLVTDTQYF
TRBJ2-5,-,-,TRBV5-1,TGCGCCAGCAGCTTATCAGGGTCGGAGACCCAGTACTTC,CASSLSGSETQYF
TRBJ2-5,few,-,TRBV27,TGTGCCAGCAGTTCCGGGGTTCTTGTGGGGACCCAGTACTTC,CASSSGVLVGTQYF
TRBJ2-1,-,-,TRBV7-3,TGTGCCAGCAGCTTAACAGGAGTCGCCTACAATGAGCAGTTCTTC,CASSLTGVAYNEQFF
TRBJ2-7,-,TRBD2,TRBV20-1,TGCAGTGCTATACTAGCGGAGGTAGCCTCCTACGAGCAGTACTTC,CSAILAEVASYEQYF
TRBJ1-4,few,-,TRBV10-3,TGTGCCATCAGTGACCCGGGGGTCGGGGATGAAAAACTGTTTTTT,CAISDPGVGDEKLFF
TRBJ2-2,-,TRBD2,TRBV7-3,TGTGCCAGCAGCCCTCTAGCGGGAGACACCGGGGAGCTGTTTTTT,CASSPLAGDTGELFF
TRBJ2-5,-,TRBD2,TRBV29-1,TGCAGCGGGGGGAAACTAGCGGCTCAAGAGACCCAGTACTTC,CSGGKLAAQETQYF
TRBJ1-1,-,-,TRBV20-1,TGCAGTGCTAGTATGGACACTGAAGCTTTCTTT,CSASMDTEAFF
TRBJ2-1,-,-,TRBV27,TGTGCCAGCAGTTTACAACAGGGGAGGCTCTACAATGAGCAGTTCTTC,CASSLQQGRLYNEQFF
TRBJ1-1,few,-,TRBV20-1,TGCAGTGCCAAATATGCGGGGTCAGCTTTCTTT,CSAKYAGSAFF
TRBJ2-3,-,-,TRBV7-2,TGTGCCAGCAGCCAACAACAGGGTATGGATACGCAGTATTTT,CASSQQQGMDTQYF
TRBJ2-7,-,-,TRBV7-9,TGTGCCAGCATCGACCGGGACACTGCCAACTACGAGCAGTACTTC,CASIDRDTANYEQYF
TRBJ2-6,once,-,TRBV2,TGTGCCAGCAGTGAAGGGGGGCTCACTGGGGCCAACGTCCTGACTTTC,CASSEGGLTGANVLTF
TRBJ2-6,medium-sized,-,TRBV7-2,TGTGCCAGCAGCTTACTCGGCTCTGGGGCCAACGTCCTGACTTTC,CASSLLGSGANVLTF
TRBJ1-6,-,TRBD1,TRBV18,TGTGCCAGCTCAAAGGGACAGCCGGAGACACCCCTCCACTTT,CASSKGQPETPLHF
TRBJ1-2,few,-,TRBV20-1,TGCAGTGCTCGGACAGAGACTAACTATGGCTACACCTTC,CSARTETNYGYTF
TRBJ2-5,few,-,TRBV6-1,TGTGCCAGCACCGAAGGACTCCAAGAGACCCAGTACTTC,CASTEGLQETQYF
TRBJ1-2,large,TRBD1,TRBV10-3,TGTGCCATCAGTGACTTGGACAGGAGCTATGGCTACACCTTC,CAISDLDRSYGYTF
TRBJ2-1,-,-,TRBV12-3/TRBV12-4,TGTGCCAGCAGCCCCGCGATAGGTGAGCAGTTCTTC,CASSPAIGEQFF
TRBJ2-7,-,TRBD2,TRBV12-3/TRBV12-4,TGTGCCAGCAGTTTAATAGCGGGAGGGAGTGGGCAGTACTTC,CASSLIAGGSGQYF
TRBJ2-5,-,TRBD1,TRBV28,TGTGCCAGCAGTTCCGTCGGACAGGGGGCGTCGCAGACCCAGTACTTC,CASSSVGQGASQTQYF
TRBJ2-2,few,-,TRBV7-8,TGTGCCAGCAGCTTAGCGCGGCAGAACACCGGGGAGCTGTTTTTT,CASSLARQNTGELFF
TRBJ2-5,-,-,TRBV28,TGTGCCAGCAGTCGACTCCGCCAAAGCGGGACCCAGTACTTC,CASSRLRQSGTQYF
TRBJ2-5,-,TRBD2,TRBV19,TGTGCCAGTAGTGTGCGACTAGCGGGAGGGAGGAAGACCCAGTACTTC,CASSVRLAGGRKTQYF
TRBJ1-6,-,-,TRBV15,TGTGCCACCAGCAGAGATCGGGAGGGCGGGTCACCCCTCCACTTT,CATSRDREGGSPLHF
TRBJ1-1,few,TRBD1,TRBV7-6,TGTGCCAGCAGCTCTCGACAGGGGGCGAACACTGAAGCTTTCTTT,CASSSRQGANTEAFF
TRBJ2-5,-,-,TRBV7-3,TGTGCCAGCAGCTTACTACCGAGAGACTTTCAAGAGACCCAGTACTTC,CASSLLPRDFQETQYF
TRBJ1-1,few,-,TRBV30,TGTGCCTGGAGTGTACGGCCGGGTTCTGAAGCTTTCTTT,CAWSVRPGSEAFF
TRBJ2-1,-,-,TRBV5-5,TGTGCCAGCAGCACCAAGGGGTCGAGCTCCTACAATGAGCAGTTCTTC,CASSTKGSSSYNEQFF